This T cell receptor (beta chain) was identified in a study of identical twins. TCRdb recomputed calls from the 5' RACE reads with MiXCR, one row per CDR3 protein. The repertoire consists of roughly 190,000 distinct CDR3 sequences, with 15% occurring once and the leading ten covering 35% to 45%. This clonotype has just a few counts. This sample also appeared in a second study, on T cells expressing NK-cell markers. Per that paper: About 1.0-7.5% of CD8+ T cells in several donors belonged to dominant NKG2C+ clonotypes.

The sequence came from a woman under 30 in good health. Sample: CD8+ T cells sorted from blood.

CDR3 DNA sequence: TGTGCCAGCAGTTACTCAGATTTCTACGAGCAGTACTTC. Its protein product is CASSYSDFYEQYF. The chain links TRBV6-5 to TRBJ2-7; D remains ambiguous. From germline, CDR1 is MNHEY and CDR2 SVGAGI. CDR3 length: 13 amino acids. Trimming cost V 0 bases and J 3 bases, with 6 bases left between them.